The 6 T cell receptor beta chains below all came from one sample that was sequenced in a study of cytomegalovirus exposure and HLA in healthy donors. Here immunoSEQ multiplex PCR was the method, and the copy in TCRdb shows in-frame clones only, minus some. The table has about 190,000 clones, approximately 88% seen once. The sequenced sample was PBMCs. These receptors were taken from a man younger than 30 in good health and CMV-seropositive.

The V call is TRBV18, the J call TRBJ2-5; 7 bases map to TRBD2. Germline trimming cut 6 bases from V and 4 bases from J; bases unmatched to any gene: 11. The CDR3 is 15 amino acids. Germline V gene lookup returns CDR1 KGHSH and CDR2 LQKENI. The CDR3 region is CASSFQAGDSETQYF. CDR3 DNA: TGTGCCAGCTCCTTCCAGGCGGGGGACTCAGAGACCCAGTACTTC.

The rearrangement joins TRBV28 to TRBJ2-3; TRBD2 agrees at 7 bases. This CDR3 is built from 16 residues. CDR1 and CDR2 (germline): MDHEN, SYDVKM. V was pared by 5 bases and J by 0 bases, with 8 bases of the junction left unmatched. The CDR3 bases are TGTGCCAGCAGTCATACTTACGGGAGGAGCACAGATACGCAGTATTTT. Protein: CASSHTYGRSTDTQYF.

J is TRBJ1-4 and V is TRBV18, with a possible D match to TRBD1 (5 bases). Trimming shortened V by 2 bases and J by 8 bases, and 15 bases separated the two germline ends. CDR3 length: 15 amino acids. Per the germline V gene, CDR1 is KGHSH and CDR2 is LQKENI. Here the CDR3 reads CASSPNAAKGEKLFF. For the CDR3, the DNA is TGTGCCAGCTCACCAAACGCTGCGAAGGGGGAAAAACTGTTTTTT.

On this clone: At the DNA level, this CDR3 is encoded by other sequences in the same sample as well. V is TRBV9 and J is TRBJ2-3, with TRBD2 identical over 7 bases. V shed 2 bases, J shed 0 bases, and the junction held 0 bases outside the gene matches. This CDR3 contains 14 residues. Germline V gene data show CDR1 as SGDLS and CDR2 as YYNGEE. The CDR3 bases are TGTGCCAGCAGCGTTAGCGGGAGCACAGATACGCAGTATTTT. This translates into CASSVSGSTDTQYF.

This clone appeared a single time. The J gene is TRBJ2-5, the V gene TRBV7-3; 12 bases align to TRBD2. Per germline, CDR1 SGHTA and CDR2 FQGTGA. The CDR3 covers 14 residues. The V gene end was trimmed by 5 bases and the J gene end by 5 bases; junction bases not matched to a gene: 3. CDR3 residues: CASSPTSGSETQYF. In DNA, the CDR3 is TGTGCCAGCAGCCCGACTAGCGGGAGTGAGACCCAGTACTTC.

The chain is built from TRBV11-2 and TRBJ2-7; D not resolved. Per the germline V gene, CDR1 is SGHAT and CDR2 is FQNNGV. Trimming left V 0 bases short and J 6 bases short, with 6 bases between. The CDR3 is 12 residues long. The CDR3 coding sequence is TGTGCCAGCAGCTTAGATCGGGTCGAGCAGTACTTC. Amino acids: CASSLDRVEQYF.